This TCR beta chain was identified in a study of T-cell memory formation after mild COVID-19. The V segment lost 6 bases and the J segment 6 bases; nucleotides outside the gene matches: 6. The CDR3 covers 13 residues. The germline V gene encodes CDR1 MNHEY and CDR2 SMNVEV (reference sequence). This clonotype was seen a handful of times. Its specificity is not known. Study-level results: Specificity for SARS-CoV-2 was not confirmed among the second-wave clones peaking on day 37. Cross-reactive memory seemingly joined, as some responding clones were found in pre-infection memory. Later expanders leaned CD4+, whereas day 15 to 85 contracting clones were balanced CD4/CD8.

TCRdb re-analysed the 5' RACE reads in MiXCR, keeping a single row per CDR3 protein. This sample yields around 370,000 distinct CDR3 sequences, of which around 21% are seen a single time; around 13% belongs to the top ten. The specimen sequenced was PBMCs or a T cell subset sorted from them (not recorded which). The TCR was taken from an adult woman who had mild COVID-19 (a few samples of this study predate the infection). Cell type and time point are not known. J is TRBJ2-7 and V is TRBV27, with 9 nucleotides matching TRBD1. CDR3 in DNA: TGTGCCAGCAGCGCCGGGACAGGGTTCGAGCAGTACTTC. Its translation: CASSAGTGFEQYF.